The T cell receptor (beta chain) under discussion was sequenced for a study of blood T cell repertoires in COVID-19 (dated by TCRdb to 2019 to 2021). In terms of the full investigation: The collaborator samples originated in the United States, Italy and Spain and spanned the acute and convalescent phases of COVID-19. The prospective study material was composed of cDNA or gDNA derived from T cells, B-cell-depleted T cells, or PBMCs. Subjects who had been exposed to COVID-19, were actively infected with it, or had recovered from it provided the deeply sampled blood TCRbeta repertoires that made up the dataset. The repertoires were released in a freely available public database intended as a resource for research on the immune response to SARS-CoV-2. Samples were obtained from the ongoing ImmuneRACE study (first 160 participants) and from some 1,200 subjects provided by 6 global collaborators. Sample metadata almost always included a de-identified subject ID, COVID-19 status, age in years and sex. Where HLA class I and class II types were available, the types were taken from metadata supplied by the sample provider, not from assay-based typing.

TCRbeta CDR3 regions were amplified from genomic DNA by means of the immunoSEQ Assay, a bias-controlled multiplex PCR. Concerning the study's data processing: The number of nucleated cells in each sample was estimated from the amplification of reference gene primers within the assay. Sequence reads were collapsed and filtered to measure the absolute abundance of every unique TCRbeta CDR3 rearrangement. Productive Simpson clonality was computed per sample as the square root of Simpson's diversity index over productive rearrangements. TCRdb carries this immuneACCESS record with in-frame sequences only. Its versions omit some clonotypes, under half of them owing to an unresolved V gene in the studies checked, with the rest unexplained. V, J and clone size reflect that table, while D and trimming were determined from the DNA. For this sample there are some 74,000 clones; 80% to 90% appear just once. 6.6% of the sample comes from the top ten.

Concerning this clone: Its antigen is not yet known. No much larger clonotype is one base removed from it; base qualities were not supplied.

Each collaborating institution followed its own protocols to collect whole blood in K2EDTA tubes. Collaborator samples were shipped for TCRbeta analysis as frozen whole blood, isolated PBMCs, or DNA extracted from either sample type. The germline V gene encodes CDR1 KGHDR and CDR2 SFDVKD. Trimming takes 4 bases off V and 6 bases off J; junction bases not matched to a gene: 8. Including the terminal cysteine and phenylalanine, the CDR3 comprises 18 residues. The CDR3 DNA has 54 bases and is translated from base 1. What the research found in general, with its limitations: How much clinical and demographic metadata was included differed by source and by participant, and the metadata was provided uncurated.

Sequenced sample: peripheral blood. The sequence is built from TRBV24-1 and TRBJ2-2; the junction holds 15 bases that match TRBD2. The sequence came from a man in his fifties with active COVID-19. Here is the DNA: TGTGCCACCAGTGACACTGGACTAGCGGGAGGGCTCGCCGGGGAGCTGTTTTTT. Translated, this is CATSDTGLAGGLAGELFF.